Given below is one TCR beta chain in context. Antigen specificity is unknown. At one end the junction does not follow the germline gene, possibly because of a read error. This specimen comes from a study of identical twins. MiXCR was run by TCRdb on the 5' RACE reads, yielding one entry per CDR3 protein. Altogether about 570,000 distinct CDR3 sequences are present, approximately 9.6% being singletons, with the ten largest covering 2.5% to 3%. Germline loops: CDR1 KGHSH, CDR2 LQKENI. The CDR3 length is 20 residues. Broader study findings: Beta out-of-frame sequences displayed a weaker excess of sharing between twins.

The sample also formed part of further work on yellow fever vaccine responses in identical twins.

This chain links TRBV18 with TRBJ2-1; D call uncertain. Sequenced: PBMCs. This receptor was taken from a young woman in good health. The DNA of the CDR3 is TGTGCCAGCTCACCACTCCCCGACGTTCGCATAAATTTGAGGAACAATGAACAGTTCTTC. Translation gives CASSPLPDVRINLRNNEQFF.